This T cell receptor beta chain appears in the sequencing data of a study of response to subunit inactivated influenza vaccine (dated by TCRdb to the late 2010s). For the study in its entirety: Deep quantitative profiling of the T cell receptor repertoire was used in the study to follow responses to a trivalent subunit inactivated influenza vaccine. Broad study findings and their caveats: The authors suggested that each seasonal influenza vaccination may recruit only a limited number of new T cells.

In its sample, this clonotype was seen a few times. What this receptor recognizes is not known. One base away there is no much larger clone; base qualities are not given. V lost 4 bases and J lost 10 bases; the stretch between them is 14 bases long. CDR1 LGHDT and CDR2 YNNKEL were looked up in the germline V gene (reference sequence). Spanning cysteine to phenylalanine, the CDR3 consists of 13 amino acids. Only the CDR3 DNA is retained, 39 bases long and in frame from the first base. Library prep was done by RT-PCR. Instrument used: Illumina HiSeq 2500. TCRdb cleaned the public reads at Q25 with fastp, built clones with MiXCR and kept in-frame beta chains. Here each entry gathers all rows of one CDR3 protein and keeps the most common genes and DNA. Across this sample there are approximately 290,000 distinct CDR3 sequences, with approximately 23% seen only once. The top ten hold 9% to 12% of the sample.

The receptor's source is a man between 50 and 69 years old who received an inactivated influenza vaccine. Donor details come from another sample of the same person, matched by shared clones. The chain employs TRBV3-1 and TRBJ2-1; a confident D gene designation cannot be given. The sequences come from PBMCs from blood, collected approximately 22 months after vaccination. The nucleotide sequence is TGTGCCAGCAGCCTCATTCAGGAATCCGAGCAGTTCTTC. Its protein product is CASSLIQESEQFF.